The clone carrying this T cell receptor beta chain showed up just a few times. Its antigen is as yet unknown. This record comes from a study of cytomegalovirus exposure and HLA in healthy donors. Vbeta (60) and Jbeta (13) primers were used in the PCR. TCRdb's copy holds only in-frame clones and misses some; the assay was immunoSEQ multiplex PCR. The sample has 150,000 or so clones; roughly 80% are singletons. Study observations and caveats: Researchers reported from a later analysis that most CMV-associated TCR beta chains appeared HLA-restricted. The authors excluded some V segments, including TRBV6-2 and TRBV6-3, as indistinguishable.

The germline V and J ends were trimmed by 0 bases and 6 bases, with 7 bases remaining between them. Germline loops: CDR1 SGHDT, CDR2 YYEEEE. CDR3 length: 13 residues. The receptor was isolated from a man aged 35-49 years in good health and CMV-seropositive. The rearrangement links TRBV5-6 to TRBJ2-1; D remains unclear. The sequenced material came from PBMCs. The CDR3: CASSLGLVNEQFF. The CDR3 bases are TGTGCCAGCAGCTTGGGCCTAGTCAATGAGCAGTTCTTC.